The next 30 T cell receptor beta chains were all read from a single sample in a study of technical replicates of blood from a handful of donors. Data came from immunoSEQ multiplex PCR; TCRdb stores just in-frame clones and leaves some out. The sample lists tens of thousands of clones; more than 85% were seen once. Sequencing was performed on T cells isolated from PBMCs. These TCRs come from a human donor in good health. Some clones in this sample may be carry-over from other donors' samples.

The V gene is TRBV18, the J gene TRBJ1-2; 8 positions match TRBD1. Germline CDR1 reads KGHSH; CDR2 reads LQKENI. V lost 4 bases and J lost 4; bases outside the gene matches: 8. This CDR3 is built from 15 residues. This CDR3 is CASSHDGQGLYGYTF. The CDR3 coding sequence is TGTGCCAGCTCACACGACGGACAGGGCCTCTATGGCTACACCTTC.

The chain is built from TRBV5-6 and TRBJ2-3; D remains ambiguous. This CDR3 is built from 15 residues. V lost 4 bases, J lost 5 bases, and 17 bases lay in between. Germline values: CDR1 SGHDT, CDR2 YYEEEE. In DNA form, the CDR3 reads TGTGCCAGCAGCCCGATAGGAGCGCTGGAAGATACGCAGTATTTT. Its protein is CASSPIGALEDTQYF. The whole variable domain, remainder taken from reference TRBV5-6 and TRBJ2-3, is DAGVTQSPTHLIKTRGQQVTLRCSPKSGHDTVSWYQQALGQGPQFIFQYYEEEERQRGNFPDRFSGHQFPNYSSELNVNALLLGDSALYLCASSPIGALEDTQYFGPGTRLTVL.

The rearrangement uses TRBV4-3 and TRBJ2-7; 14 nucleotides match TRBD2. The V and J ends lost 3 bases and 0 bases, in that order; junction bases with no gene match: 1. Germline-derived CDR1 and CDR2 are LGHNA and YSLEER. The CDR3 covers 16 residues. CDR3 loop: CASSQGLAGVSYEQYF. In DNA, the CDR3 is TGCGCCAGCAGCCAGGGACTAGCGGGAGTCTCCTACGAGCAGTACTTC.

The rearrangement uses TRBV19 and TRBJ2-1, with TRBD2 matching over 11 bases. Germline assignment: CDR1 LNHDA and CDR2 SQIVND (reference sequence). V lost 1 base, J lost 3 bases, and 5 bases stayed unmatched. This CDR3 has 17 amino acids. The CDR3 loop is CASSIALAGGYYNEQFF. CDR3 nucleotide sequence: TGTGCCAGTAGTATAGCTCTAGCGGGGGGCTACTACAATGAGCAGTTCTTC.

The chain couples TRBV5-1 to TRBJ1-2; D possibly corresponds to TRBD1 (6 bases). The CDR3 sequence is 13 residues long. Trimming shortened V by 4 bases and J by 8 bases, and 15 bases separated the two germline ends. CDR1 and CDR2 (germline): SGHRS, YFSETQ. CDR3 in DNA: TGCGCCAGCAGCGTAGGGGGGGACTGGGGCTACACCTTC. This sequence encodes CASSVGGDWGYTF. The whole variable domain, remainder taken from reference TRBV5-1 and TRBJ1-2, is KAGVTQTPRYLIKTRGQQVTLSCSPISGHRSVSWYQQTPGQGLQFLFEYFSETQRNKGNFPGRFSGRQFSNSRSEMNVSTLELGDSALYLCASSVGGDWGYTFGSGTRLTVV.

A few counts support this clone. This sequence joins TRBV13 and TRBJ1-1; D unclear. The CDR3 sequence is 14 residues long. Germline lookup yields CDR1 PRHDT and CDR2 FYEKMQ (reference sequence). Trimming left V 0 bases short and J 3 bases short, with 8 bases between. The CDR3 DNA sequence: TGTGCCAGCAGCTTAGGAGGAGCTTACACTGAAGCTTTCTTT. The encoded protein is CASSLGGAYTEAFF. The complete variable domain, with remaining parts taken from reference TRBV13 and TRBJ1-1, reads AAGVIQSPRHLIKEKRETATLKCYPIPRHDTVYWYQQGPGQDPQFLISFYEKMQSDKGSIPDRFSAQQFSDYHSELNMSSLELGDSALYFCASSLGGAYTEAFFGQGTRLTVV.

V gene TRBV6-1 combines with J gene TRBJ2-2, with 8 bases aligning to TRBD1. This CDR3 region has 15 residues. Germline assignment: CDR1 MNHNS and CDR2 SASEGT. V lost 3 bases and J lost 7; bases outside the gene matches: 7. The CDR3 is CASSDPTGAVGELFF. In DNA form, the CDR3 reads TGTGCCAGCAGTGACCCGACAGGGGCGGTCGGGGAGCTGTTTTTT.

This rearrangement joins TRBV2 to TRBJ2-2; D may be TRBD1 (5 bases). Per the germline V gene, CDR1 is SNHLY and CDR2 is FYNNEI. The V gene lost 0 bases and the J gene lost 4 bases, with 9 bases spanning the gap. The CDR3 spans 15 residues. In DNA form, the CDR3 reads TGTGCCAGCAGTGAAGCGTCAGGGTTCACCGGGGAGCTGTTTTTT. This codes for CASSEASGFTGELFF.

In nucleotides, the CDR3 is TGCGCCAGCAGCTTATCACAATACTCCTACGAGCAGTACTTC. It encodes CASSLSQYSYEQYF. J is TRBJ2-7 and V is TRBV5-1, with D uncertain. Germline V gene sequence: CDR1 SGHRS, CDR2 YFSETQ. Trimming pared 2 bases from V and 0 bases from J, leaving 9 bases between. The CDR3 is made up of 14 amino acids.

The chain joins TRBV19 to TRBJ2-1, with 9 positions matching TRBD2. The CDR3 loop spans 17 amino acids. The germline CDR1 and CDR2 sequences are LNHDA and SQIVND (reference sequence). V trimming: 5 bases; J trimming: 4 bases; junction bases outside the gene matches: 12. Written as DNA, the CDR3 is TGTGCCAGTAGTTTGGGGTATAGCGGGAGAATTTACAATGAGCAGTTCTTC. Residues: CASSLGYSGRIYNEQFF.

This clone was detected only once. The CDR3 loop is CASSQGWGGYTF. The DNA of the CDR3 is TGTGCCAGCAGCCAGGGGTGGGGTGGCTACACCTTC. The rearrangement joins TRBV6-5 to TRBJ1-2, with D perhaps matching TRBD1 (6 bases). This CDR3 has 12 residues. V lost 6 bases, J lost 7 bases, and 12 bases lay in between. Germline values: CDR1 MNHEY, CDR2 SVGAGI.

The chain recombines TRBV27 with TRBJ2-7; 10 nucleotides match TRBD2. The length of the CDR3 is 15 residues. Trimming removed 3 bases from V and 6 bases from J; junction bases left unmatched: 8. CDR1 MNHEY and CDR2 SMNVEV come from the germline V gene (reference sequence). The CDR3 DNA follows: TGTGCCAGCAGTTTGCTAGCGGGAGTTTCGGGCGAGCAGTACTTC. It encodes CASSLLAGVSGEQYF.

V usage is TRBV9 and J usage is TRBJ1-3; no clear D gene. The CDR3 is 15 amino acids. V lost 0 bases, J lost 0 bases, and 7 bases lay in between. Germline V gene data show CDR1 as SGDLS and CDR2 as YYNGEE. The CDR3: CASSVDYYSGNTIYF. The CDR3 DNA is TGTGCCAGCAGCGTAGACTATTACTCTGGAAACACCATATATTTT.

V and J are TRBV28 and TRBJ2-7; D is uncertain. V lost 6 bases, J lost 6 bases, and 12 bases lay in between. From germline, CDR1 is MDHEN and CDR2 SYDVKM. The CDR3 is made up of 12 amino acids. The CDR3 nucleotides read TGTGCCAGCAGCCCCTCTTCCAGCGAGCAGTACTTC. Translation: CASSPSSSEQYF. Looking up the rest from reference TRBV28 and TRBJ2-7 gives the full variable domain: DVKVTQSSRYLVKRTGEKVFLECVQDMDHENMFWYRQDPGLGLRLIYFSYDVKMKEKGDIPEGYSVSREKKERFSLILESASTNQTSMYLCASSPSSSEQYFGPGTRLTVT.

The chain carries TRBV6-5 and TRBJ1-2; D is perhaps TRBD1 (6 bases). V lost 6 bases, J lost 1 base, and 9 bases lay in between. CDR3 size: 13 residues. Germline V gives CDR1 MNHEY, CDR2 SVGAGI. The CDR3 DNA reads TGTGCCAGCAGGCAGGGGCTTAACTATGGCTACACCTTC. It is translated as CASRQGLNYGYTF.

A single count supports this clone. The rearrangement uses TRBV28 and TRBJ1-4; 7 bases are shared with TRBD1. After removal of 6 bases from V and 4 bases from J, the junction contained 11 bases not matched to a gene. CDR3 size: 16 residues. Germline CDR1 is MDHEN and CDR2 is SYDVKM. The CDR3 sequence: CASSTTGARNNEKLFF. As DNA, the CDR3 is TGTGCCAGCAGCACCACAGGGGCGCGGAATAATGAAAAACTGTTTTTT.

As DNA, the CDR3 is TGTGCCAGCTCAGTTTACGAGCAGTACTTC. Amino acids: CASSVYEQYF. The chain links TRBV2 to TRBJ2-7, with D unclear. Between the trimmed V and J ends, which lost 8 bases and 4 bases, there was a span of 6 bases. The CDR3 runs to 10 residues. Looked up from germline, CDR1 is SNHLY and CDR2 is FYNNEI.

This clone was seen a few times. The sample carries other DNA sequences with the same CDR3. This chain links TRBV5-1 with TRBJ2-1; 8 positions match TRBD2. Trimming at V came to 3 bases and at J to 4 bases, leaving 3 bases not matched to a gene. The CDR3 spans 14 residues. CDR1 and CDR2 (germline): SGHRS, YFSETQ. For the CDR3, the DNA is TGCGCCAGCAGCTCGGCGGGAGGATACAATGAGCAGTTCTTC. Translation: CASSSAGGYNEQFF.

The rearrangement links TRBV29-1 to TRBJ2-1, with TRBD2 as a possible D gene (6 bases). The CDR3 sequence is 13 residues long. Germline CDR1 reads SQVTM; CDR2 reads ANQGSEA. V gave up 0 bases and J gave up 9 bases, with 12 bases separating them. The CDR3 DNA is TGCAGCGTTGAAGAATGGAGGGGCCGTGAGCAGTTCTTC. It is translated as CSVEEWRGREQFF.

The V and J genes are TRBV7-2 and TRBJ2-1, with 7 bases matching TRBD1. Germline V gene data show CDR1 as SGHTA and CDR2 as FQGNSA. The CDR3 extends over 15 amino acids. V shed 1 base and J 5 bases; nucleotides not matched to a gene: 5. The CDR3 DNA is TGTGCCAGCAGCTTAGGCCAAGGGGGCCACAATGAGCAGTTCTTC. This encodes CASSLGQGGHNEQFF.

This clone appeared a few times. The chain carries TRBV7-9 and TRBJ1-5; D ambiguous. The CDR3 spans 13 residues. Germline CDR1 and CDR2: SEHNR and FQNEAQ (reference sequence). V lost 0 bases to trimming and J lost 5 bases, with 5 bases between them. The CDR3 region is CASSLAPDQPQHF. The DNA of the CDR3 is TGTGCCAGCAGCTTAGCCCCCGATCAGCCCCAGCATTTT.

The chain is built from TRBV13 and TRBJ2-5; possibly TRBD2 for D (5 bases). Per the germline V gene, CDR1 is PRHDT and CDR2 is FYEKMQ (reference sequence). The length of the CDR3 is 13 residues. Trimming removed 4 bases at V and 4 bases at J, with 10 bases between. The CDR3 spells CASSSAGPETQYF. CDR3 coding DNA: TGTGCCAGCAGCTCCGCGGGCCCAGAGACCCAGTACTTC.

The CDR3 DNA reads as TGTGCCAGCAGCTTCCTTAGCGGGGGGCCAGATACGCAGTATTTT. Amino acid sequence: CASSFLSGGPDTQYF. This rearrangement joins TRBV7-2 to TRBJ2-3; 10 bases line up with TRBD2. CDR1 and CDR2 (germline): SGHTA, FQGNSA. V shed 3 bases, J shed 4 bases, and the junction held 4 bases outside the gene matches. This CDR3 has 15 residues. Looking up the rest from reference TRBV7-2 and TRBJ2-3 gives the full variable domain: GAGVSQSPSNKVTEKGKDVELRCDPISGHTALYWYRQSLGQGLEFLIYFQGNSAPDKSGLPSDRFSAERTGGSVSTLTIQRTQQEDSAVYLCASSFLSGGPDTQYFGPGTRLTVL.

This rearrangement joins TRBV10-3 to TRBJ1-1; 8 bases are a match to TRBD1. CDR3 length equals 14 residues. V lost 4 bases and J lost 4; bases outside the gene matches: 5. Per the germline V gene, CDR1 is ENHRY and CDR2 is SYGVKD. The DNA for the CDR3 is TGTGCCATCAGTGGACAGGGGAGTATCACTGAAGCTTTCTTT. Residues: CAISGQGSITEAFF.

V is TRBV18 and J is TRBJ2-3; D is unclear. Germline CDR1 KGHSH, CDR2 LQKENI. The CDR3 spans 11 residues. V lost 8 bases, J lost 0 bases, and 3 bases lay in between. The CDR3 DNA reads as TGTGCCAGCCCAAGCACAGATACGCAGTATTTT. Its translation is CASPSTDTQYF.

The chain employs TRBV7-6 and TRBJ2-7; no clear D. The CDR3 runs 14 residues. Deletions cut 1 base from V and 6 bases from J, with 13 bases between. CDR1 SGHVS and CDR2 FNYEAQ come from the germline V gene. CDR3 DNA sequence: TGTGCCAGCAGCTTAGGAGGAAACCAGCGCGAGCAGTACTTC. Translated: CASSLGGNQREQYF.

V is TRBV6-5 and J is TRBJ2-1; a possible D gene is TRBD1 (6 bases). The ends were cut back, 4 bases at V and 4 bases at J, with 11 bases in the middle. Germline lookup yields CDR1 MNHEY and CDR2 SVGAGI. CDR3 size: 14 residues. The CDR3 sequence is CASSSGDTYNEQFF. CDR3 nucleotide sequence: TGTGCCAGCAGTTCAGGGGACACGTACAATGAGCAGTTCTTC.

This clone has a single count. V is TRBV27 and J is TRBJ1-1, with 8 bases matching TRBD1. V lost 6 bases, J lost 3 bases, and 12 bases stayed unmatched. The CDR3 is made up of 16 amino acids. CDR1 is MNHEY, CDR2 SMNVEV, per germline (reference sequence). CDR3 nucleotide sequence: TGTGCCAGCAGGGACAGGGTTACCAATCTTGACACTGAAGCTTTCTTT. Encoded protein: CASRDRVTNLDTEAFF.

This clone occurred once. The V and J genes are TRBV7-9 and TRBJ2-7; the D gene is possibly TRBD1 (6 bases). CDR1 and CDR2 from the germline V gene are SEHNR and FQNEAQ (reference sequence). This CDR3 is built from 15 residues. Trimming took off 4 bases at V and 1 base at J, with 14 bases between the two ends. This CDR3 reads CASSSQGLRSYEQYF. DNA of the CDR3: TGTGCCAGCAGCTCTCAGGGGCTCAGGTCCTACGAGCAGTACTTC.

This clone was observed a single time. The genes are TRBV9 and TRBJ2-1; maybe TRBD2 (5 bases). This CDR3 has 15 amino acids. The germline V and J ends were trimmed by 4 bases and 7 bases, with 18 bases remaining between them. Germline V CDR1 and CDR2: SGDLS, YYNGEE. The CDR3 DNA reads TGTGCCAGCAGCCCCCCAGGTAGCGTGGTGAATGAGCAGTTCTTC. Translation gives CASSPPGSVVNEQFF.